These 29 T cell receptor beta chains were sequenced from one sample in a study of T-cell memory formation after mild COVID-19. TCRdb re-called the 5' RACE reads with MiXCR, one entry per CDR3 protein. The repertoire consists of 450,000 to 650,000 distinct CDR3 sequences, with 15% to 20% occurring once and the leading ten covering more than 10%. Sequenced sample: PBMCs or a T cell subset sorted from them (not recorded which). All receptors come from an adult woman who had mild COVID-19 (a few samples of this study predate the infection). Cell type and time point are not known.

This chain links TRBV11-2 with TRBJ2-2, with no clear D. The ends were cut back, 4 bases at V and 0 bases at J, with 9 bases in the middle. CDR3 length equals 15 residues. The germline CDR1 and CDR2 sequences are SGHAT and FQNNGV. The CDR3, as DNA: TGTGCCAGCAGCTCCAGCGATGCGAACACCGGGGAGCTGTTTTTT. This encodes CASSSSDANTGELFF.

This clonotype has just a few counts. The rearrangement uses TRBV4-2 and TRBJ2-1; D perhaps matches TRBD2 (6 bases). The CDR3 extends over 15 amino acids. Trimming shortened V by 1 base and J by 4 bases, and 11 bases separated the two germline ends. Per germline, CDR1 LGHNA and CDR2 YNFKEQ. CDR3: CASSQAGDAYNEQFF. CDR3 nucleotides: TGTGCCAGCAGCCAAGCGGGAGACGCTTACAATGAGCAGTTCTTC.

The J gene is TRBJ2-3, the V gene TRBV24-1, with D perhaps matching TRBD1 (5 bases). Germline-derived CDR1 and CDR2 are KGHDR and SFDVKD. The CDR3 is 17 amino acids. Trimming left V 3 bases short and J 3 bases short, with 18 bases between. CDR3 residues: CATSDPGAGWSTDTQYF. DNA for the CDR3: TGTGCCACCAGTGATCCTGGGGCAGGGTGGAGTACAGATACGCAGTATTTT.

This clonotype showed up many times. V usage is TRBV12-3 or TRBV12-4 and J usage is TRBJ1-3; TRBD1 aligns across 7 bases. The CDR3 is 15 residues long. V dropped 4 bases and J dropped 0; count of bases not matched to a gene: 3. As DNA, the CDR3 is TGTGCCAGCAGTTCAGGGGGGAGCTCTGGAAACACCATATATTTT. It is translated as CASSSGGSSGNTIYF.

The chain couples TRBV29-1 to TRBJ2-2; no reliable D call. The CDR3 runs to 17 residues. Trimming stripped 4 bases from V and 0 bases from J, with 18 bases between. The germline gives CDR1 SQVTM, CDR2 ANQGSEA. The CDR3 spells CSVVFRYEITNTGELFF. CDR3 in DNA: TGCAGCGTTGTCTTTCGCTACGAGATAACGAACACCGGGGAGCTGTTTTTT.

The chain couples TRBV7-6 to TRBJ2-2; 9 bases line up with TRBD2. V gave up 1 base and J gave up 4 bases; unmatched junction bases: 1. Germline values: CDR1 SGHVS, CDR2 FNYEAQ. The CDR3 consists of 15 residues. The CDR3 sequence is CASSLGTSVTGELFF. DNA for the CDR3: TGTGCCAGCAGCTTAGGGACTAGCGTCACCGGGGAGCTGTTTTTT.

This clonotype came up a few times. The chain is built from TRBV6-6 and TRBJ2-7; a weak D match, TRBD2 (6 bases). V lost 2 bases and J 3 bases, leaving 11 bases between the germline ends. Germline CDR1 is MNHNY and CDR2 is SVGAGI (reference sequence). The CDR3 is 14 amino acids. CDR3 sequence: CASSYTGLNYEQYF. CDR3 sequence (DNA): TGTGCCAGCAGTTACACGGGACTCAACTACGAGCAGTACTTC.

The chain employs TRBV11-3 and TRBJ1-1; no definite D call. Germline lookup yields CDR1 SGHNT and CDR2 YENEEA. The CDR3 is made up of 16 amino acids. Trimming removed 0 bases at V and 3 bases at J, with 14 bases between. In DNA, the CDR3 is TGTGCCAGCAGCTTAGATGCTAGACGGTCCTACACTGAAGCTTTCTTT. This encodes CASSLDARRSYTEAFF.

This clonotype was observed a few times. The chain links TRBV30 to TRBJ1-1; no clear D. Germline V gene lookup returns CDR1 GTSNPN and CDR2 SVGIG (reference sequence). Trimming left V 1 base short and J 1 base short, with 25 bases between. The CDR3 sequence is 19 residues long. DNA of the CDR3: TGTGCCTGGAGTGCACGGTCGGAGAAGGTCTGGGGAAAGAACACTGAAGCTTTCTTT. Translation: CAWSARSEKVWGKNTEAFF. Using reference TRBV30 and TRBJ1-1 for the parts outside the CDR3, the full variable domain is SQTIHQWPATLVQPVGSPLSLECTVEGTSNPNLYWYRQAAGRGLQLLFYSVGIGQISSEVPQNLSASRPQDRQFILSSKKLLLSDSGFYLCAWSARSEKVWGKNTEAFFGQGTRLTVV.

This clonotype was counted many times. This chain connects TRBV15 to TRBJ2-1, with D tentatively TRBD1 (6 bases). V gave up 0 bases and J gave up 2 bases, with 8 bases separating them. Germline values: CDR1 LNHNV, CDR2 YYDKDF (reference sequence). The CDR3 consists of 15 residues. CDR3 protein: CATSRDRGPYNEQFF. The CDR3 nucleotides read TGTGCCACCAGCAGAGACAGGGGACCCTACAATGAGCAGTTCTTC.

This clonotype was counted a few times. The V gene is TRBV21-1, the J gene TRBJ1-2; TRBD1, as called in the table, went unchecked against the DNA. TRBV21-1 is given as a pseudogene. There are 15 residues in the CDR3. CDR3 amino acids: CASSSPGTGEFRYTF. The CDR3 DNA reads as TGTGCCAGCAGCTCGCCCGGGACAGGGGAGTTTCGCTACACCTTC.

This clonotype was recorded a few times. The chain is built from TRBV18 and TRBJ2-2, with D unclear. The CDR3 length is 15 residues. Germline lookup yields CDR1 KGHSH and CDR2 LQKENI. The V end was cut by 5 bases, the J end by 3 bases, with 13 bases between. As DNA, the CDR3 is TGTGCCAGCTCATCCCCGACACTCTACACCGGGGAGCTGTTTTTT. Its translation: CASSSPTLYTGELFF.

This clonotype was picked up a small number of times. This chain connects TRBV10-1 to TRBJ2-1, with D unclear. CDR1 WNHNN and CDR2 SYGVQD come from the germline V gene (reference sequence). The CDR3 covers 14 residues. Trimming stripped 9 bases from V and 8 bases from J, with 20 bases between. CDR3 sequence: CASVVPNIGDEQFF. The CDR3 DNA reads TGCGCCAGTGTGGTCCCAAACATTGGGGATGAGCAGTTCTTC.

This clonotype was seen a handful of times. The rearrangement uses TRBV6-5 and TRBJ1-6, with a tentative D call TRBD1 (5 bases). Germline CDR1 reads MNHEY; CDR2 reads SVGAGI. V was trimmed by 5 bases and J by 0 bases, leaving 11 bases between them. There are 16 residues in the CDR3. The CDR3 DNA sequence: TGTGCCAGCAGTCCCCAGGGTAGCTCCTATAATTCACCCCTCCACTTT. Translated: CASSPQGSSYNSPLHF.

This clonotype was seen only a few times. The gene calls are TRBV7-2 and TRBJ2-7; 12 bases match TRBD2. CDR3 size: 14 residues. Trimming at V came to 5 bases and at J to 6 bases, leaving 5 bases not matched to a gene. The germline V gene has CDR1 SGHTA and CDR2 FQGNSA. DNA for the CDR3: TGTGCCAGCAGCAAAGGACTAGCGGGGACCGAGCAGTACTTC. The encoded protein is CASSKGLAGTEQYF.

This clonotype was seen more than once but under ten times. The chain employs TRBV29-1 and TRBJ2-3, with 11 bases matching TRBD1. J lost 5 bases, V lost 7 bases, and 8 bases had no gene match. In germline, CDR1 is SQVTM, CDR2 ANQGSEA. The CDR3 sequence is 14 residues long. CDR3: CSGSGTGGGDTQYF. The CDR3 DNA sequence: TGCAGCGGCTCCGGGACAGGGGGGGGAGATACGCAGTATTTT.

The CDR3 protein is CAISAGTTQETQYF. Here the CDR3 DNA reads TGTGCCATCAGTGCCGGGACTACCCAAGAGACCCAGTACTTC. The V and J genes are TRBV10-3 and TRBJ2-5; 7 bases fit TRBD2. The CDR3 covers 14 residues. Germline values: CDR1 ENHRY, CDR2 SYGVKD. V lost 4 bases, J lost 1 base, and 3 bases stayed unmatched.

In its sample, this clonotype was seen a few times. V usage is TRBV5-4 and J usage is TRBJ2-1; D is perhaps TRBD2 (5 bases). Germline lookup yields CDR1 SGHNT and CDR2 YYREEE (reference sequence). Trimming removed 9 bases from V and 0 bases from J, with 16 bases in between. This CDR3 spans 15 amino acids. CDR3: CATTLAGVSYNEQFF. The CDR3, as DNA: TGTGCCACAACTCTCGCGGGCGTCTCCTACAATGAGCAGTTCTTC.

This clonotype was seen more than once but under ten times. The genes are TRBV20-1 and TRBJ2-1, with 8 bases identical to TRBD1. The length of the CDR3 is 12 residues. CDR1 is DFQATT and CDR2 is SNEGSKA in the germline V gene (reference sequence). With 3 bases clipped from V and 12 bases from J, the junction kept 7 bases outside the gene matches. Here the CDR3 DNA reads TGCAGTGCTAGTCAATTAGGACAGGGGCAGTTCTTC. Its protein product is CSASQLGQGQFF.

This clonotype has a handful of counts. This chain connects TRBV6-5 to TRBJ2-3, with D perhaps TRBD2 (7 bases). Per the germline V gene, CDR1 is MNHEY and CDR2 is SVGAGI. This CDR3 is built from 15 residues. Trimming left V 4 bases short and J 1 base short, with 12 bases between. The CDR3 reads CASSLGGERTDTQYF. Written as DNA, the CDR3 is TGTGCCAGCAGTTTAGGGGGGGAGCGCACAGATACGCAGTATTTT.

The rearrangement links TRBV7-2 to TRBJ2-3; no firm D call. The CDR3 is 13 amino acids. Germline V gene data show CDR1 as SGHTA and CDR2 as FQGNSA. Trimming cost V 1 base and J 8 bases, with 10 bases left between them. As DNA, the CDR3 is TGTGCCAGCAGCTTAGATGTGCAGGCTACGCAGTATTTT. Encoded protein: CASSLDVQATQYF.

The chain couples TRBV7-3 to TRBJ2-1; 11 nucleotides agree with TRBD2. Trimming cost V 4 bases and J 10 bases; bases outside gene matches: 9. CDR3 length equals 15 residues. CDR1 is SGHTA, CDR2 FQGTGA, per germline. The CDR3 reads CASSSQTSGMGEQFF. CDR3 DNA: TGTGCCAGCAGCTCTCAGACTAGCGGGATGGGAGAGCAGTTCTTC.

The chain employs TRBV5-1 and TRBJ1-4; D not resolved. The CDR3 has 14 amino acids. V was clipped by 0 bases and J by 8 bases, with 11 bases between them. Germline CDR1 SGHRS, CDR2 YFSETQ. CDR3 in DNA: TGCGCCAGCAGCTTGGACCCCTCCGCCGAAAAACTGTTTTTT. Translation gives CASSLDPSAEKLFF.

The chain is built from TRBV7-9 and TRBJ2-2; D gene unclear. This CDR3 spans 17 amino acids. V was trimmed by 5 bases and J by 6 bases, leaving 22 bases between them. Germline assignment: CDR1 SEHNR and CDR2 FQNEAQ (reference sequence). The CDR3 DNA follows: TGTGCCAGCAGCGCGGCTGAGGAATCTTACCTTGCCGGGGAGCTGTTTTTT. This gives the protein CASSAAEESYLAGELFF.

The CDR3 DNA sequence: TGTGCCAGCGGACTGAACTACGAGCAGTACTTC. Protein: CASGLNYEQYF. This sequence joins TRBV6-5 and TRBJ2-7; D might be TRBD2 (5 bases). CDR1 MNHEY and CDR2 SVGAGI come from the germline V gene. V shed 8 bases and J shed 3 bases, with 8 bases lying between them. This CDR3 has 11 residues.

The rearrangement links TRBV2 to TRBJ1-1; D perhaps matches TRBD1 (5 bases). The length of the CDR3 is 14 residues. Germline CDR1 and CDR2: SNHLY and FYNNEI. Trimming removed 6 bases from V and 4 bases from J, with 15 bases in between. The CDR3 sequence: CASREGLLSTEAFF. The CDR3 DNA reads TGTGCCAGCAGAGAGGGACTCTTAAGCACTGAAGCTTTCTTT.

V gene TRBV7-9 combines with J gene TRBJ2-7; D is perhaps TRBD2 (5 bases). Per germline, CDR1 SEHNR and CDR2 FQNEAQ (reference sequence). The CDR3 length is 13 residues. V was shortened by 5 bases and J by 4 bases, with 12 bases between the two germline ends. CDR3 sequence: CASSISGAYEQYF. The DNA of the CDR3 is TGTGCCAGCAGCATAAGCGGCGCATACGAGCAGTACTTC. Drawing the rest from reference TRBV7-9 and TRBJ2-7, the complete variable domain is DTGVSQNPRHKITKRGQNVTFRCDPISEHNRLYWYRQTLGQGPEFLTYFQNEAQLEKSRLLSDRFSAERPKGSFSTLEIQRTEQGDSAMYLCASSISGAYEQYFGPGTRLTVT.

The J gene is TRBJ2-3, the V gene TRBV20-1, with 12 bases that match TRBD2. This CDR3 comprises 13 residues. Germline V gene sequence: CDR1 DFQATT, CDR2 SNEGSKA (reference sequence). J lost 7 bases, V lost 5 bases, and 4 bases had no gene match. CDR3 sequence: CSAWTSGTNTQYF. CDR3 nucleotide sequence: TGCAGTGCTTGGACTAGCGGGACAAATACGCAGTATTTT.

This clonotype was recorded a few times. The rearrangement uses TRBV5-1 and TRBJ2-7; D possibly matches TRBD1 or TRBD2 (5 bases each). This CDR3 has 16 amino acids. Looked up from germline, CDR1 is SGHRS and CDR2 is YFSETQ. Trimming removed 3 bases at V and 3 bases at J, with 19 bases between. CDR3 loop: CASSYTGTKADYEQYF. The DNA of the CDR3 is TGCGCCAGCAGCTATACCGGGACGAAGGCAGACTACGAGCAGTACTTC.